The present T cell receptor (beta chain) was sequenced within a study of T cell repertoires in cytomegalovirus infection. Across the whole study: Carrying CMV and the relevant HLA type showed in public TCR beta signatures. Study observations and caveats: Dominant in the ex vivo response were TCR beta clonotypes restricted by HLA-C and specific for CMV. Adding up the frequency of public TCR beta families identified people who carried CMV plus the relevant HLA.

The V gene lost 1 base and the J gene lost 2 bases, with 11 bases spanning the gap. The germline CDR1 and CDR2 sequences are SGHTA and FQGNSA. This CDR3 comprises 15 residues. This clonotype occurred a few times. Its antigen is unknown. TCRdb re-analysed the reads in MiXCR, keeping a single row per CDR3 protein. The sample contains about 100,000 distinct CDR3 sequences, about 25% of which appear only once. The receptor comes from a human donor in good health (CMV status not recorded). Some clones in this sample may be carry-over from other donors' samples. V and J are TRBV7-2 and TRBJ1-1; D unresolved. The sequencing sample was made of CD8+ T cells from PBMCs. CDR3 protein: CASSLETRGNTEAFF. CDR3 sequence (DNA): TGTGCCAGCAGCTTAGAGACCCGGGGAAACACTGAAGCTTTCTTT.